These T cell receptor beta chains were read from a single sample in a study of shared clonotypes between healthy human individuals. Here immunoSEQ multiplex PCR was the method, and the copy in TCRdb shows in-frame clones only, minus some. This table has under 300,000 clones, just over 65% appearing once. The sequenced sample was memory CD4+ T cells sorted from blood. The receptors derive from a man aged 30 to 45 in good health. CDR3s include the opening cysteine and the closing phenylalanine or tryptophan. D genes are given only for firm matches. Clone size is not always given. Where it is, it says once, few, many or a class for expanded clones.

TRBD2,TRBV7-2,NA,TRBJ2-1,CASSSGTSGIEQFF,TGTGCCAGCAGCTCGGGGACTAGCGGGATTGAGCAGTTCTTC
NA,TRBV5-1,NA,TRBJ2-7,CASSSSGQHPYEQYF,TGCGCCAGCAGCTCCTCAGGCCAGCACCCCTACGAGCAGTACTTC
TRBD2,TRBV10-3,few,TRBJ2-3,CAIRGTGGTSTDTQYF,TGTGCCATCAGGGGCACGGGAGGAACAAGCACAGATACGCAGTATTTT
NA,TRBV11-1,NA,TRBJ2-7,CASSLGAVQYF,TGTGCCAGCAGCTTAGGTGCTGTGCAGTACTTC
TRBD2,TRBV27,NA,TRBJ2-1,CASSITHTSGNREQFF,TGTGCCAGCAGTATTACCCATACTAGCGGGAATCGGGAGCAGTTCTTC
TRBD1,TRBV2,NA,TRBJ1-2,CASKRDRGEGGYTF,TGTGCCAGCAAACGGGACAGGGGGGAAGGTGGCTACACCTTC
TRBD1,TRBV6-6,few,TRBJ2-7,CASSYDRESGEQYF,TGTGCCAGCAGTTACGACAGGGAGTCGGGCGAGCAGTACTTC
TRBD2,TRBV7-9,NA,TRBJ2-2,CASSGGSLSTGELFF,TGTGCCAGCAGCGGCGGGAGCTTAAGTACCGGGGAGCTGTTTTTT
TRBD2,TRBV6-6,NA,TRBJ2-5,CASSGGGETQYF,TGTGCCAGCAGTGGCGGGGGAGAGACCCAGTACTTC
NA,TRBV19,NA,TRBJ2-1,CASSSLDWTLYNEQFF,TGTGCCAGTAGTTCCCTCGACTGGACACTATACAATGAGCAGTTCTTC
NA,TRBV7-9,NA,TRBJ1-2,CASSPGWGVDYGYTF,TGTGCCAGCAGCCCAGGTTGGGGTGTCGACTATGGCTACACCTTC
TRBD2,TRBV2,NA,TRBJ2-1,CASSPPGLEQFF,TGTGCCAGCAGTCCGCCGGGACTAGAACAGTTCTTC
NA,TRBV6-4,NA,TRBJ2-1,CASSPHGATYNEQFF,TGTGCCAGCAGTCCACATGGGGCCACCTACAATGAGCAGTTCTTC
TRBD2,TRBV15,NA,TRBJ2-4,CATSGAGGSGSERENIQYF,TGTGCCACCAGCGGAGCCGGGGGTAGCGGGAGTGAAAGAGAAAACATTCAGTACTTC
TRBD1,TRBV19,NA,TRBJ2-3,CASSQTGKDTQYF,TGTGCCAGTAGCCAGACAGGGAAGGATACGCAGTATTTT
NA,TRBV6-1,NA,TRBJ2-3,CASSEAGTIIPDTQYF,TGTGCCAGCAGTGAAGCCGGGACAATTATCCCAGATACGCAGTATTTT
NA,TRBV2,NA,TRBJ2-1,CASSYSYGRGNEQFF,TGTGCCAGCAGTTATTCATACGGGAGAGGAAATGAGCAGTTCTTC
TRBD2,TRBV11-2,once,TRBJ2-7,CASSFRGRAYEQYF,TGTGCCAGCAGCTTCCGGGGGAGGGCTTACGAGCAGTACTTC
TRBD1,TRBV11-2,NA,TRBJ2-3,CASSLEGQGGTDTQYF,TGTGCCAGCAGCTTAGAGGGACAGGGTGGCACAGATACGCAGTATTTT
NA,TRBV6-5,NA,TRBJ2-1,CASSPLLAYNEQFF,TGTGCCAGCAGTCCTCTGCTCGCCTACAATGAGCAGTTCTTC
NA,TRBV5-5,NA,TRBJ1-2,CASSLGYGYTF,TGTGCCAGCAGCTTGGGCTATGGCTACACCTTC
NA,TRBV19,NA,TRBJ1-5,CASSAWGMGNQPQHF,TGTGCCAGTAGTGCTTGGGGGATGGGCAATCAGCCCCAGCATTTT
NA,TRBV2,NA,TRBJ2-2,CASSEGTNTGELFF,TGTGCCAGCAGTGAAGGGACCAACACCGGGGAGCTGTTTTTT
NA,TRBV18,NA,TRBJ2-5,CASSPLNRAQETQYF,TGTGCCAGCTCACCGCTTAACAGGGCCCAGGAGACCCAGTACTTC
TRBD1,TRBV7-9,once,TRBJ1-1,CASTLLAGGNTEAFF,TGTGCCAGCACCCTTTTGGCAGGGGGCAACACTGAAGCTTTCTTT
NA,TRBV18,once,TRBJ1-4,CASSPNRESSGEKLFF,TGTGCCAGCTCACCGAACCGGGAAAGCAGCGGTGAAAAACTGTTTTTT
TRBD1,TRBV5-6,NA,TRBJ2-7,CASSLRDRDEQYF,TGTGCCAGCAGCCTCCGGGACAGGGACGAGCAGTACTTC